Below, 13 T cell receptor beta chains from the same sample are listed, as sequenced in a study of blood T cell repertoires in COVID-19. The repertoire was sequenced with immunoSEQ multiplex PCR; TCRdb's copy has only in-frame clones and lacks some. There are 370,000 or so clones in the sample; 70% to 85% occur only once, and around 1% lies in the top ten. Sequenced sample: peripheral blood. These receptors came from a human donor with acute or convalescent COVID-19. The donor label of this sample is uncertain.

This clone was seen only a few times. V is TRBV18 and J is TRBJ1-5; tentative D call: TRBD1 (6 bases). The germline V gene has CDR1 KGHSH and CDR2 LQKENI. There are 16 residues in the CDR3. V was clipped by 6 bases and J by 6 bases, with 21 bases between them. This CDR3 is CASSESRGLVSQPQHF. DNA of the CDR3: TGTGCCAGCTCGGAAAGCAGGGGCTTAGTGAGTCAGCCCCAGCATTTT.

V and J are TRBV7-8 and TRBJ2-5, with D perhaps TRBD2 (5 bases). The V end lost 2 bases, the J end lost 2 bases, and 9 bases lay between the germline ends. CDR3 length: 14 amino acids. The germline gives CDR1 SGHVS, CDR2 FQNEAQ. The CDR3 loop is CASSLRRTQETQYF. CDR3 nucleotide sequence: TGTGCCAGCAGCTTAAGACGGACTCAAGAGACCCAGTACTTC.

As regards this clone: This CDR3 is also generated by other DNA sequences in the sample. The chain has TRBV3-1 (or the pseudogene TRBV3-2) and TRBJ1-1; TRBD1 matches at 7 bases. Per germline, CDR1 LGHDT and CDR2 YNNKEL (reference sequence). With 4 bases clipped from V and 0 bases from J, the junction kept 5 bases outside the gene matches. The CDR3 is 15 amino acids. CDR3 in DNA: TGTGCCAGCAGCCCTTCGGACAGGTTGAACACTGAAGCTTTCTTT. This sequence encodes CASSPSDRLNTEAFF.

The rearrangement uses TRBV29-1 and TRBJ2-7; TRBD1 matches 7 bases. The V gene's germline CDR1 is SQVTM and CDR2 ANQGSEA. This CDR3 region has 15 residues. Unmatched junction bases numbered 11, after V lost 5 bases and J lost 1 base. The DNA of the CDR3 is TGCAGCGTTCTTCAAACAGGGGCGAGTTCCTACGAGCAGTACTTC. This codes for CSVLQTGASSYEQYF.

The chain has TRBV5-1 and TRBJ2-5; 14 bases align to TRBD2. CDR1 is SGHRS and CDR2 is YFSETQ in the germline V gene. V shed 4 bases and J 4 bases; nucleotides not matched to a gene: 6. The CDR3 totals 16 residues. The CDR3 here is CASSLGTSGSGETQYF. CDR3 DNA: TGCGCCAGCAGCCTCGGGACTAGCGGGAGCGGAGAGACCCAGTACTTC.

V is TRBV27 and J is TRBJ2-1; TRBD1 might be the D (5 bases). V lost 4 bases, J lost 8 bases, and 6 bases lay in between. Germline-derived CDR1 and CDR2 are MNHEY and SMNVEV (reference sequence). This CDR3 spans 11 amino acids. For the CDR3, the DNA is TGTGCCAGCAGTTGGGGCCATGAGCAGTTCTTC. This codes for CASSWGHEQFF.

CDR3 protein: CASRPSGGWNTEAFF. The DNA for the CDR3 is TGTGCCAGCAGACCCTCCGGGGGTTGGAACACTGAAGCTTTCTTT. V usage is TRBV28 and J usage is TRBJ1-1, with a possible D match to TRBD1 (5 bases). V was pared by 6 bases and J by 1 base, with 15 bases between. The CDR3 extends over 15 amino acids. From germline, CDR1 is MDHEN and CDR2 SYDVKM.

J is TRBJ1-3 and V is TRBV6-5, with 8 positions matching TRBD1. In germline, CDR1 is MNHEY, CDR2 SVGAGI. The J segment lost 2 bases and the V segment lost 6 bases, leaving 3 bases of the junction unmatched. The CDR3 is made up of 14 amino acids. The CDR3 nucleotides read TGTGCCAGCAGCACAGGGGGTACTGGAAACACCATATATTTT. It specifies CASSTGGTGNTIYF.

This clone was seen once. The chain employs TRBV2 and TRBJ1-2; D may be TRBD1 (6 bases). Trimming removed 7 bases from V and 4 bases from J, with 10 bases in between. CDR3 length: 12 amino acids. CDR1 and CDR2 from the germline V gene are SNHLY and FYNNEI. DNA for the CDR3: TGTGCCAGCACTGGACAGCGCTATGGCTACACCTTC. Translation gives CASTGQRYGYTF.

The rearrangement joins TRBV29-1 to TRBJ2-7, with a tentative D call TRBD1 (6 bases). With 6 bases removed from V and 5 bases from J, the gap between germline ends came to 14 bases. Germline loops: CDR1 SQVTM, CDR2 ANQGSEA. CDR3 length: 12 residues. The CDR3 nucleotides are TGCAGCGTCGCAGGACAGTTCCACGAGCAGTACTTC. Translating it yields CSVAGQFHEQYF.

The chain combines TRBV3-1 (or the pseudogene TRBV3-2) with TRBJ1-2; D gene uncertain. Trimming took off 4 bases at V and 3 bases at J, with 12 bases between the two ends. CDR1 and CDR2 from the germline V gene are LGHDT and YNNKEL (reference sequence). This CDR3 is 14 amino acids long. Here the CDR3 reads CASSLPGRDYGYTF. The CDR3 DNA reads TGTGCCAGCAGCCTTCCCGGGCGGGACTATGGCTACACCTTC.

The V and J genes are TRBV10-3 and TRBJ1-6; D gene unclear. CDR3 length: 15 amino acids. The V end lost 1 base, the J end lost 10 bases, and 14 bases lay between the germline ends. CDR1 ENHRY and CDR2 SYGVKD come from the germline V gene. CDR3 nucleotides: TGTGCCATCAGTGAGTTAGCAGTTTTTGGGTCACCCCTCCACTTT. Translating gives CAISELAVFGSPLHF.

The chain uses TRBV14 and TRBJ1-6; D remains ambiguous. CDR3 length: 16 amino acids. Germline-derived CDR1 and CDR2 are SGHDN and FVKESK. Trimming removed 1 base from V and 7 bases from J, with 14 bases in between. The CDR3 DNA reads as TGTGCCAGCAGCCAAGGAGGTGGCCCTGCCAATTCACCCCTCCACTTT. Amino acids: CASSQGGGPANSPLHF.